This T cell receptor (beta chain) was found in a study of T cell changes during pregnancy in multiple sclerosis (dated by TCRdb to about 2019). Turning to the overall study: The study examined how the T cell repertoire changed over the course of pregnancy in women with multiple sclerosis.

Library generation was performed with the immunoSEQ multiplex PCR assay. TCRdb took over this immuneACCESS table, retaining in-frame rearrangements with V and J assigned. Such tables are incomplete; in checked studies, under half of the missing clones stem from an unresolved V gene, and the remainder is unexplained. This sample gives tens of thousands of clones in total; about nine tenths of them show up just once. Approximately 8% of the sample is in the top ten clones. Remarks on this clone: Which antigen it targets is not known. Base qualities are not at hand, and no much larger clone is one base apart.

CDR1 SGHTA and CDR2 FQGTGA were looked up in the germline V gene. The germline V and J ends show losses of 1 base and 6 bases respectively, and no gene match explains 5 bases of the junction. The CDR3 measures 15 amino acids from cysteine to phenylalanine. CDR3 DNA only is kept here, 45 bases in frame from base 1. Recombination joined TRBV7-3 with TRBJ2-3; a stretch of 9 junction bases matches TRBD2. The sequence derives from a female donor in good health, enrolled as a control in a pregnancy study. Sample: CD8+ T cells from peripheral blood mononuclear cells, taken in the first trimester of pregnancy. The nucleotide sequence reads TGTGCCAGCAGCTTAAGCGGGGGGGAGTTGGATACGCAGTATTTT. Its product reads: CASSLSGGELDTQYF.